The 6 T cell receptor beta chains below were found in one sample sequenced in a study of vaccination and CD4 T cells after COVID-19. The Oncomine TCR Beta short-read assay was what sequenced the DNA obtained from cultured CD4+ T cells. Each CDR3 protein gets one entry after TCRdb re-called the PCR reads with MiXCR. The table records 15,000 to 20,000 distinct CDR3 sequences, 70% to 75% of them present only once. No cognate antigen is known for these TCRs. Treatment noted: roughly 10-day PBMC culture with coronavirus spike peptide pools or control peptides (ViraFEST assay). The specimen sequenced was CD4+ T cells from blood, cultured in vitro. These TCRs come from a human donor who had recovered from COVID-19.

V and J are TRBV11-2 and TRBJ1-1; no reliable D call. The CDR3 has 16 residues. The germline V and J ends were trimmed by 2 bases and 3 bases, with 16 bases remaining between them. Germline V gene lookup returns CDR1 SGHAT and CDR2 FQNNGV. As DNA, the CDR3 is TGTGCCAGCAGCTTACCTTCTCTTACCATCGACACTGAAGCTTTCTTT. As protein: CASSLPSLTIDTEAFF. The whole variable domain, remainder taken from reference TRBV11-2 and TRBJ1-1, is EAGVAQSPRYKIIEKRQSVAFWCNPISGHATLYWYQQILGQGPKLLIQFQNNGVVDDSQLPKDRFSAERLKGVDSTLKIQPAKLEDSAVYLCASSLPSLTIDTEAFFGQGTRLTVV.

The chain couples TRBV19 to TRBJ1-1; no clear D gene. The CDR3 length is 14 residues. CDR1 LNHDA and CDR2 SQIVND come from the germline V gene (reference sequence). The CDR3 is CASRGGGWNTEAFF. CDR3 bases: TGTGCAAGTCGCGGCGGCGGCTGGAACACTGAAGCTTTCTTT.

The chain links TRBV6-2 or TRBV6-3 to TRBJ2-5, with 8 bases that match TRBD1. V lost 4 bases and J lost 6; bases outside the gene matches: 10. The CDR3 is 15 residues long. Per the germline V gene, CDR1 is MNHEY and CDR2 is SVGEGT. Written as DNA, the CDR3 is TGTGCCAGCAGTTGGTCCGGACAGGGAGGACAGACCCAGTACTTC. Translated: CASSWSGQGGQTQYF.

The CDR3 region is CASSGTVLSPLHF. In DNA, the CDR3 is TGTGCCAGCAGTGGAACAGTCCTTTCACCCCTCCACTTT. The gene calls are TRBV2 and TRBJ1-6; D is unresolved. Deletions cut 4 bases from V and 9 bases from J, with 10 bases between. CDR1 and CDR2 from the germline V gene are SNHLY and FYNNEI. The CDR3 loop spans 13 amino acids. The entire variable domain, with the rest obtained from reference TRBV2 and TRBJ1-6, is as follows: EPEVTQTPSHQVTQMGQEVILRCVPISNHLYFYWYRQILGQKVEFLVSFYNNEISEKSEIFDDQFSVERPDGSNFTLKIRSTKLEDSAMYFCASSGTVLSPLHFGNGTRLTVT.

This chain joins TRBV6-5 and TRBJ1-5; D may be TRBD1 (5 bases). Trimming stripped 4 bases from V and 6 bases from J, with 16 bases between. Germline CDR1 and CDR2: MNHEY and SVGAGI. The CDR3 consists of 15 residues. The CDR3 DNA sequence: TGTGCCAGCAGTTTAAATCGGGGGGAGGGTCAGCCCCAGCATTTT. The encoded protein is CASSLNRGEGQPQHF.

This chain connects TRBV20-1 to TRBJ2-7; D remains unclear. Trimming pared 2 bases from V and 0 bases from J, leaving 8 bases between. Germline V gene sequence: CDR1 DFQATT, CDR2 SNEGSKA (reference sequence). The CDR3 runs 13 residues. CDR3 bases: TGCAGTGCTAGACTTCCAAGCTCCTACGAGCAGTACTTC. Amino acids: CSARLPSSYEQYF.